This TCR beta chain was found in a study of cytomegalovirus exposure and HLA in healthy donors. Across the whole study: The use of the same platform for the approximately 110 validation repertoires and the roughly 700 first-cohort repertoires was reported by a later analysis. The study's findings and limits: Overall, 164 TCR beta chains were annotated as cytomegalovirus-associated.

Data came from immunoSEQ multiplex PCR; TCRdb stores just in-frame clones and leaves some out. Here the sample spans 200,000 to 250,000 clones, around 86% being singletons. The CDR3 runs to 13 residues. CDR1 MDHEN and CDR2 SYDVKM come from the germline V gene. The junction had 7 bases not matched to a gene; V was cut back by 4 bases and J by 9 bases. A word on this clone: Its antigen remains unidentified.

The TCR was taken from a woman aged 18 to 35 in good health and CMV-seropositive. The specimen was PBMCs. The chain has TRBV28 and TRBJ1-1; 8 bases line up with TRBD1. In DNA, the CDR3 is TGTGCCAGCAGTTCTACAGGGGGTATTAAAGCTTTCTTT. As protein: CASSSTGGIKAFF. The full variable domain, its missing parts supplied by reference TRBV28 and TRBJ1-1, is DVKVTQSSRYLVKRTGEKVFLECVQDMDHENMFWYRQDPGLGLRLIYFSYDVKMKEKGDIPEGYSVSREKKERFSLILESASTNQTSMYLCASSSTGGIKAFFGQGTRLTVV.